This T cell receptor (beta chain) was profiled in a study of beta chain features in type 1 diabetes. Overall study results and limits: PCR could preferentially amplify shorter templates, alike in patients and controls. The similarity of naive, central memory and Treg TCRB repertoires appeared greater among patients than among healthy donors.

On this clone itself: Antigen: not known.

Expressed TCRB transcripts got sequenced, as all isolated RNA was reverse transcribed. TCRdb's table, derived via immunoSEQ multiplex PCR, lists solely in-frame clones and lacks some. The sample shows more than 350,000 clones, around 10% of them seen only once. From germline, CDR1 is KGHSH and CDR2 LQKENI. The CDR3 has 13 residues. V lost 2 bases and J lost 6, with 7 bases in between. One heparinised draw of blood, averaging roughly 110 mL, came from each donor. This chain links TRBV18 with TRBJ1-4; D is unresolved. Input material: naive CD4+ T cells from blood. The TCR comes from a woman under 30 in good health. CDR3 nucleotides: TGTGCCAGCTCACCAGGATCCCATGAAAAACTGTTTTTT. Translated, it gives CASSPGSHEKLFF. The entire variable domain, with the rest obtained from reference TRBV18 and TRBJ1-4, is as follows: NAGVMQNPRHLVRRRGQEARLRCSPMKGHSHVYWYRQLPEEGLKFMVYLQKENIIDESGMPKERFSAEFPKEGPSILRIQQVVRGDSAAYFCASSPGSHEKLFFGSGTQLSVL.